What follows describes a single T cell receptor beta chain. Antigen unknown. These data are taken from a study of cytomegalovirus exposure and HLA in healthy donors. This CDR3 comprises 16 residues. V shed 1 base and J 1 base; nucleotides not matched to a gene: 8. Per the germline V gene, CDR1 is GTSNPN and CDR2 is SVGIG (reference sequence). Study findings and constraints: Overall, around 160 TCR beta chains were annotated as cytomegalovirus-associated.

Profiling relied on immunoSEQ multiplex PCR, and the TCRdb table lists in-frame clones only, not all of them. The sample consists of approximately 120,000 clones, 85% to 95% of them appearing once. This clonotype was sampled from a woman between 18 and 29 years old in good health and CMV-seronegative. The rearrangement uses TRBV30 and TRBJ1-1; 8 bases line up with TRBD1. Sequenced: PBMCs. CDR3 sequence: CAWSGSETGANTEAFF. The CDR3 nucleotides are TGTGCCTGGAGTGGTTCCGAGACAGGGGCGAACACTGAAGCTTTCTTT.